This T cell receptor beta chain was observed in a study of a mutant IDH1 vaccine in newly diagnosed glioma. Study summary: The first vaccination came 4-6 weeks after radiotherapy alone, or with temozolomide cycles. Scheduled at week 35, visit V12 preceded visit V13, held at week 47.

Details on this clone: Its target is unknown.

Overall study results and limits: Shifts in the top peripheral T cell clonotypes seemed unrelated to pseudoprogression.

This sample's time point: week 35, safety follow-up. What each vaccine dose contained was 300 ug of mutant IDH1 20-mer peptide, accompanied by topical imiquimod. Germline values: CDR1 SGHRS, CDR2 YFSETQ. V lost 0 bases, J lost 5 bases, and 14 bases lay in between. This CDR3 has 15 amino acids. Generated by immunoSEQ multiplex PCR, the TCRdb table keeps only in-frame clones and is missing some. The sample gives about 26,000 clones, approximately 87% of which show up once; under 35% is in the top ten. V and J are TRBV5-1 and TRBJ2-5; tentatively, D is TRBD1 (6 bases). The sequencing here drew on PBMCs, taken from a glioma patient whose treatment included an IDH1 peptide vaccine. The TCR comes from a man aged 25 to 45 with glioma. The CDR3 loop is CASSLGGGSEETQYF. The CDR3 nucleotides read TGCGCCAGCAGCTTGGGTGGGGGCTCGGAGGAGACCCAGTACTTC.